Listed below are T cell receptor beta chains from one sample, sequenced in a study of beta chain features in type 1 diabetes. The table came from immunoSEQ multiplex PCR; TCRdb's copy has only in-frame clones and leaves some out. The sample lists more than 100,000 clones, 7% to 10% occurring once. The sequencing sample was made of central memory CD4+ T cells from blood. The receptors derive from a man aged 25 to 40 with type 1 diabetes. CDR3s include the opening cysteine and the closing phenylalanine or tryptophan. Fields, in order: J gene, D gene, V gene, clone size, CDR3 protein, CDR3 DNA. A D gene is named only where the DNA matches it firmly. The size of a clone is reported for some rows only, either as once, few or many, or as a class for expanded clones.

J gene: TRBJ2-7
D gene: NA
V gene: TRBV5-1
clone size: few
CDR3 protein: CASRQEGEQYF
CDR3 DNA: TGCGCCAGCAGACAGGAGGGCGAGCAGTACTTC

J gene: TRBJ2-1
D gene: TRBD1
V gene: TRBV9
clone size: few
CDR3 protein: CASSPNTGEYEQFF
CDR3 DNA: TGTGCCAGCAGCCCCAACACAGGGGAATATGAGCAGTTCTTC

J gene: TRBJ1-1
D gene: NA
V gene: TRBV4-3
clone size: few
CDR3 protein: CASSPGTNEAFF
CDR3 DNA: TGCGCCAGCAGCCCTGGAACTAACGAAGCTTTCTTT

J gene: TRBJ1-1
D gene: NA
V gene: TRBV7-2
clone size: NA
CDR3 protein: CASSLDHSSTEAFF
CDR3 DNA: TGTGCCAGCAGCTTAGATCACAGTTCCACTGAAGCTTTCTTT

J gene: TRBJ2-5
D gene: TRBD2
V gene: TRBV11-2
clone size: NA
CDR3 protein: CASRTGLAGGGQETQYF
CDR3 DNA: TGTGCCAGCAGGACGGGACTAGCGGGGGGGGGCCAAGAGACCCAGTACTTC

J gene: TRBJ2-6
D gene: NA
V gene: TRBV5-8
clone size: few
CDR3 protein: CASSLDFSGANVLTF
CDR3 DNA: TGTGCCAGCAGCTTGGACTTCTCTGGGGCCAACGTCCTGACTTTC

J gene: TRBJ2-7
D gene: TRBD1
V gene: TRBV7-6
clone size: NA
CDR3 protein: CASSAAGTGPYEQYF
CDR3 DNA: TGTGCCAGCAGCGCCGCGGGGACAGGGCCCTACGAGCAGTACTTC

J gene: TRBJ1-4
D gene: TRBD1
V gene: TRBV30
clone size: NA
CDR3 protein: CAWSQTGGDEKLFF
CDR3 DNA: TGTGCCTGGAGTCAAACAGGGGGAGATGAAAAACTGTTTTTT

J gene: TRBJ1-6
D gene: TRBD1
V gene: TRBV7-2
clone size: NA
CDR3 protein: CASSRGQGGSNSPLHF
CDR3 DNA: TGTGCCAGCAGCCGGGGACAGGGTGGTTCGAATTCACCCCTCCACTTT

J gene: TRBJ2-1
D gene: NA
V gene: TRBV7-3
clone size: NA
CDR3 protein: CASSSAGQQYNEQFF
CDR3 DNA: TGTGCCAGCAGCTCAGCTGGACAGCAATACAATGAGCAGTTCTTC